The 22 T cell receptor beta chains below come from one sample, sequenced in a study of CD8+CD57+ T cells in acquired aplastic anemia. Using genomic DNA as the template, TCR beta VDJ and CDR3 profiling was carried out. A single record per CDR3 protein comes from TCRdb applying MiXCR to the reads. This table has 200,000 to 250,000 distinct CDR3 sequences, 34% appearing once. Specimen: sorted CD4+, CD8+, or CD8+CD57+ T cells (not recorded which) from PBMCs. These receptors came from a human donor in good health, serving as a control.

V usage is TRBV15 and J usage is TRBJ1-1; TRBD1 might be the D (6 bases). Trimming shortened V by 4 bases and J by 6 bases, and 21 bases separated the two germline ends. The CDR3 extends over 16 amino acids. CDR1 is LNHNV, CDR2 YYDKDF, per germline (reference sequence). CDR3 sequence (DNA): TGTGCCACCAGCAACACAGGGAGGGAGGCGACCCCTGAAGCTTTCTTT. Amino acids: CATSNTGREATPEAFF.

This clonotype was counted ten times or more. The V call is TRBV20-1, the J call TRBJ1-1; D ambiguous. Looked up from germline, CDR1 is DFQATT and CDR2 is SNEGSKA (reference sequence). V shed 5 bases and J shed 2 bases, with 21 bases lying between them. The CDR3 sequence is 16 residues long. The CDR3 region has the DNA TGCAGTGCTCCCCCCCAATCCCGGGCAGATAACACTGAAGCTTTCTTT. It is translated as CSAPPQSRADNTEAFF.

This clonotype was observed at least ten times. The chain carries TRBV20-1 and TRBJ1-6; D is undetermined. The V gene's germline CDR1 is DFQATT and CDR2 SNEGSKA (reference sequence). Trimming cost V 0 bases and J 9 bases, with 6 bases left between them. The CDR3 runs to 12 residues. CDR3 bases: TGCAGTGCTAGAGATCGAAGTTCACCCCTCCACTTT. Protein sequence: CSARDRSSPLHF.

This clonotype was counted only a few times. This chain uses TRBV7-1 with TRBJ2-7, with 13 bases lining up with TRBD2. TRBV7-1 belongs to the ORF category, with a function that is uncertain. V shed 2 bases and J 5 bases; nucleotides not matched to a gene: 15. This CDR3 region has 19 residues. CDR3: CASSSPGPRTSGSYNEQYF. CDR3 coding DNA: TGTGCCAGCAGCTCACCGGGACCGCGGACTAGCGGGAGTTACAACGAGCAGTACTTC.

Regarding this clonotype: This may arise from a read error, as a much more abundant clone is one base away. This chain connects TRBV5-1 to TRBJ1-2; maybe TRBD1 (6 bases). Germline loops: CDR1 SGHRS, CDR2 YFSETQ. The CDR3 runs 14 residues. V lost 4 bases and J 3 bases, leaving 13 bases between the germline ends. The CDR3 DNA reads TGCGCCAGCAGCGGGGGGGACAAGGACTATGGCTACACCTTC. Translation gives CASSGGDKDYGYTF.

The CDR3 loop is CSAREMADTEAFF. The CDR3 DNA reads TGCAGTGCTAGAGAAATGGCGGACACTGAAGCTTTCTTT. The chain carries TRBV20-1 and TRBJ1-1; D gene unclear. Germline CDR1 is DFQATT and CDR2 is SNEGSKA (reference sequence). Trimming left V 0 bases short and J 3 bases short, with 8 bases between. CDR3 size: 13 residues.

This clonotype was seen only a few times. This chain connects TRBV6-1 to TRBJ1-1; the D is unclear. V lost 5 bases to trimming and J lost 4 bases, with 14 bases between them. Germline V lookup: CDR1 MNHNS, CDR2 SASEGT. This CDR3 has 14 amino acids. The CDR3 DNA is TGTGCCAGCAGTACCCTTCTAAGGTCCACTGAAGCTTTCTTT. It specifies CASSTLLRSTEAFF.

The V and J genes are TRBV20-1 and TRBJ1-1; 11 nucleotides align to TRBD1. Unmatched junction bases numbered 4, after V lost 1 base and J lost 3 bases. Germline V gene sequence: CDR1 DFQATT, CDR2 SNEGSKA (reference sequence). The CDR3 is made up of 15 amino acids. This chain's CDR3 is CSARVPGQGDTEAFF. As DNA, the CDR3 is TGCAGTGCTAGAGTCCCGGGACAGGGGGACACTGAAGCTTTCTTT.

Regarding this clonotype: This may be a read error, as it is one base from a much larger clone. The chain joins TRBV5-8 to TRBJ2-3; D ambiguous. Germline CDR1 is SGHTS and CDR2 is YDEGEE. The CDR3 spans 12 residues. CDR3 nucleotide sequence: TGTGCCAGCAGCCTGCCGACGGATACGCAGTGTTTT. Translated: CASSLPTDTQCF.

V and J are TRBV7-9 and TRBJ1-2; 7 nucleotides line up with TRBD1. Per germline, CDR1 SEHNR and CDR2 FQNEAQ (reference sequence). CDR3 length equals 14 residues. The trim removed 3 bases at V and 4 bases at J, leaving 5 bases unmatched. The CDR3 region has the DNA TGTGCCAGCAGCTTGGACCGGGACAGCTATGGCTACACCTTC. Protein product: CASSLDRDSYGYTF.

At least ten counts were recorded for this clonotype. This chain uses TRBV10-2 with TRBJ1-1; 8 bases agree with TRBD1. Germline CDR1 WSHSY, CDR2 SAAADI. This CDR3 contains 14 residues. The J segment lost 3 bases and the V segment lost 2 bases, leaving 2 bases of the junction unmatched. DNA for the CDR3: TGCGCCAGCAGTGAGGACAGGGGAGACACTGAAGCTTTCTTT. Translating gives CASSEDRGDTEAFF.

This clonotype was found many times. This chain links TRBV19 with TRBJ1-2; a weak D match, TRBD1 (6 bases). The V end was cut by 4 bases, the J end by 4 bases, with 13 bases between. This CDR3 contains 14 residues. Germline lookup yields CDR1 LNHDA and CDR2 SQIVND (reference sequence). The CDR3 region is CASSKQGEGYGYTF. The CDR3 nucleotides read TGTGCCAGTAGTAAACAGGGAGAAGGCTATGGCTACACCTTC.

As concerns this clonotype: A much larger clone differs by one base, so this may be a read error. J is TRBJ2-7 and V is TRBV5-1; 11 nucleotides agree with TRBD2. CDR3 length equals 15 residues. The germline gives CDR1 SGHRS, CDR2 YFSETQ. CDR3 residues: CASSLTSGSQYGQYF. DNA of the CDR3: TGCGCCAGCAGCTTGACTAGCGGGAGTCAATACGGGCAGTACTTC.

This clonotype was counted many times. The CDR3 bases are TGTGCCAGCAGCCCCCGAACCACCCTGGGCGAGACCCAGTACTTC. Amino acids: CASSPRTTLGETQYF. The rearrangement joins TRBV7-2 to TRBJ2-5; no definite D call. Between the trimmed V and J ends, which lost 5 bases and 5 bases, there was a span of 18 bases. The CDR3 runs to 15 residues. Germline loops: CDR1 SGHTA, CDR2 FQGNSA.

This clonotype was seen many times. The CDR3 DNA sequence: TGTGCCAGTAGTAGACAGGGTACGCCTGGGGCCAACGTCCTGACTTTC. Its protein is CASSRQGTPGANVLTF. V is TRBV19 and J is TRBJ2-6; 7 bases are a match to TRBD1. The CDR3 contains 16 residues. Trimming took 4 bases from V and 2 from J; bases not matched to a gene: 5. The germline V gene encodes CDR1 LNHDA and CDR2 SQIVND (reference sequence).

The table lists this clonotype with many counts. CDR3 bases: TGCAGCGTTGTGCGGAGCTCCTACGAGCAGTACTTC. Amino acid sequence: CSVVRSSYEQYF. This sequence joins TRBV29-1 and TRBJ2-7, with no clear D. The CDR3 totals 12 residues. CDR1 is SQVTM, CDR2 ANQGSEA, per germline. Trimming cost V 4 bases and J 0 bases, with 7 bases left between them.

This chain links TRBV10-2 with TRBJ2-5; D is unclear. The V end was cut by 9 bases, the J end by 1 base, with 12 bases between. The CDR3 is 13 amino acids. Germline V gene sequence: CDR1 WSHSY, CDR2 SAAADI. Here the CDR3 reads CASLWRPQETQYF. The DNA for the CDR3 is TGCGCCAGTCTCTGGCGGCCCCAAGAGACCCAGTACTTC.

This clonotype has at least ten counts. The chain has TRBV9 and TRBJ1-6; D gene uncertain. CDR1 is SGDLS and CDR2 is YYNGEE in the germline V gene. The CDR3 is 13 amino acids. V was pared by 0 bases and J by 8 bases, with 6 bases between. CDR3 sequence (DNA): TGTGCCAGCAGCGTAGTCGGGGATTCACCCCTCCACTTT. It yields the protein CASSVVGDSPLHF.

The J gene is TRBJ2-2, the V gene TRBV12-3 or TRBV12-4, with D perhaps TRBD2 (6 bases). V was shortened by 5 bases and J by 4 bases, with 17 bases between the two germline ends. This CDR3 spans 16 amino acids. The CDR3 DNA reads TGTGCCAGCAGTATTCTCGCGGGACGATCCACCGGGGAGCTGTTTTTT. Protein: CASSILAGRSTGELFF.

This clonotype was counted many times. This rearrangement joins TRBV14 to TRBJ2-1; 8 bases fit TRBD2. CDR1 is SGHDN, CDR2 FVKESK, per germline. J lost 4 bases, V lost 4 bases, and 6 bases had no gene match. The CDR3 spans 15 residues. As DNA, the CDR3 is TGTGCCAGCAGCCCCGGGACTAGTTTTTACAATGAGCAGTTCTTC. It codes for CASSPGTSFYNEQFF.

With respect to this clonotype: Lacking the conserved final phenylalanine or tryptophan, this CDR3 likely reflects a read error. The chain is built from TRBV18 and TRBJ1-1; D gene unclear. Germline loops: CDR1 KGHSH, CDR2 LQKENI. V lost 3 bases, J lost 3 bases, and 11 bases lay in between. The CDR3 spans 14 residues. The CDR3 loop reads CASSPTRPYTEAFL. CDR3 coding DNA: TGTGCCAGCTCACCGACCAGGCCCTACACTGAAGCTTTCCTT.

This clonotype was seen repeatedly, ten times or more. DNA of the CDR3: TGCGCCAGCAGCTTGCGGCTTACCGACACTGAAGCTTTCTTT. Translating it yields CASSLRLTDTEAFF. The rearrangement uses TRBV5-1 and TRBJ1-1; D unresolved. The CDR3 sequence is 14 residues long. Trimming shortened V by 1 base and J by 3 bases, and 10 bases separated the two germline ends. CDR1 is SGHRS, CDR2 YFSETQ, per germline. Supplemented by reference TRBV5-1 and TRBJ1-1, the full variable domain reads KAGVTQTPRYLIKTRGQQVTLSCSPISGHRSVSWYQQTPGQGLQFLFEYFSETQRNKGNFPGRFSGRQFSNSRSEMNVSTLELGDSALYLCASSLRLTDTEAFFGQGTRLTVV.